This TCR beta chain derives from a study of OX40 agonist ivuxolimab in advanced cancers. In the study overall: Antecedent anti-PD-1, anti-PD-L1 or anti-CTLA-4 therapy was permissible, with 30% to 50% having received some. The study, taken as a whole, reports: Average numbers of expanded clones were greater in CD8+ T cells than in CD4+. Antigen specificity was not determined for the expanded peripheral T cells.

Sequencing used immunoSEQ multiplex PCR; TCRdb keeps in-frame clones, though not all of them. The sample contains roughly 99,000 clones, approximately 90% of which appear only once. Details on this clone: Its antigen is currently unknown.

The V and J ends lost 3 bases and 4 bases respectively, with 19 bases between them. Per the germline V gene, CDR1 is GTSNPN and CDR2 is SVGIG (reference sequence). There are 16 residues in the CDR3. The specimen comprised CD4+ or CD8+ T cells sorted from blood, sampled in a trial of the OX40 agonist ivuxolimab. This clonotype originated in an adult with an advanced solid tumor such as melanoma, head and neck, liver or kidney cancer. V is TRBV30 and J is TRBJ1-3; D remains unclear. CDR3 loop: CAWSAIGVAAGNTIYF. The DNA of the CDR3 is TGTGCCTGGAGCGCTATCGGTGTCGCCGCGGGAAACACCATATATTTT.